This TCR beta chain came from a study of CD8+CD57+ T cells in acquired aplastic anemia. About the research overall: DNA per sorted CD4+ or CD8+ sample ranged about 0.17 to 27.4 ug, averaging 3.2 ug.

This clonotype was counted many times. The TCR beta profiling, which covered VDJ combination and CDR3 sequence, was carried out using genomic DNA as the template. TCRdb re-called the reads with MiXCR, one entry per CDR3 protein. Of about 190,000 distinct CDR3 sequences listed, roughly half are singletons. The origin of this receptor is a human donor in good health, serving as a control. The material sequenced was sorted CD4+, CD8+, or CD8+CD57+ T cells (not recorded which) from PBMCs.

In DNA, the CDR3 is TGTGCCAGCAGTTGGGGACAGGGAAGCACCGGGGAGCTGTTTTTT. This translates into CASSWGQGSTGELFF. This chain joins TRBV12-3 or TRBV12-4 and TRBJ2-2, with 9 bases fitting TRBD1. The CDR3 totals 15 residues. Losses at the gene ends were 4 bases for V and 4 bases for J; bases not matched to a gene: 4.